This T cell receptor beta chain originates from a study of T cell responses to AZD1222 COVID-19 vaccine. Background on the study: Pooled in the analysis were second doses at about 4 or about 12 weeks.

Using immunoSEQ multiplex PCR, the repertoire was profiled, and TCRdb retains in-frame clones only, with some absent. The sample comprises about 110,000 clones, about 88% of which are singletons, and more than 15% rests with the top ten. Note on this clone: Its antigen is undetermined.

CDR3 length equals 15 residues. Germline V gives CDR1 LNHDA, CDR2 SQIVND (reference sequence). V was trimmed by 3 bases and J by 0 bases, leaving 8 bases between them. Findings and limits, study-wide: Targets within unmutated variant regions were reportedly found for nearly half of spike-specific TCRs. Across the whole spike, CD4 TCRs peaked at regions 160-218 and 743-854. Clonal diversity was possibly underestimated, and white British individuals and females predominated among donors.

The clonotype was recovered from an adult in good health. The material was peripheral blood, obtained on day 0 of AZD1222 vaccination. This rearrangement joins TRBV19 to TRBJ1-4, with D unresolved. The CDR3 here is CASSIGRSTNEKLFF. The CDR3 bases are TGTGCCAGTAGTATCGGCAGATCAACTAATGAAAAACTGTTTTTT. Together with reference TRBV19 and TRBJ1-4, the CDR3 gives the full variable domain: DGGITQSPKYLFRKEGQNVTLSCEQNLNHDAMYWYRQDPGQGLRLIYYSQIVNDFQKGDIAEGYSVSREKKESFPLTVTSAQKNPTAFYLCASSIGRSTNEKLFFGSGTQLSVL.